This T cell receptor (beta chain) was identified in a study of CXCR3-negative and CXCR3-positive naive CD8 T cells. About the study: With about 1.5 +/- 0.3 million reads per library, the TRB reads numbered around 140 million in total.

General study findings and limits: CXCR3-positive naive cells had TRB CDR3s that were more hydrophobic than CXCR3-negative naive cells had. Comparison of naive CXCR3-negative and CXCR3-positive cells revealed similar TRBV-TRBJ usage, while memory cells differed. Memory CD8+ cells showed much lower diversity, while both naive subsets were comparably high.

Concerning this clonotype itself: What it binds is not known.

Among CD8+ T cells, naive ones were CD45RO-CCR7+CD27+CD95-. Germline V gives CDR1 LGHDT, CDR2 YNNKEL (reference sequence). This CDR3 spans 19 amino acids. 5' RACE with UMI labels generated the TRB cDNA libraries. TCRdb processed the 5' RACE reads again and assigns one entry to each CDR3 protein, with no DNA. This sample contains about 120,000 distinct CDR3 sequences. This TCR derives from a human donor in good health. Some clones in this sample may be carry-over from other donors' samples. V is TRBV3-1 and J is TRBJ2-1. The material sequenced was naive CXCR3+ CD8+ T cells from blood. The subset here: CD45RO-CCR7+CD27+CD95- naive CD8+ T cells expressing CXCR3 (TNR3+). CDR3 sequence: CASSQDPRSVGLRANEQFF.